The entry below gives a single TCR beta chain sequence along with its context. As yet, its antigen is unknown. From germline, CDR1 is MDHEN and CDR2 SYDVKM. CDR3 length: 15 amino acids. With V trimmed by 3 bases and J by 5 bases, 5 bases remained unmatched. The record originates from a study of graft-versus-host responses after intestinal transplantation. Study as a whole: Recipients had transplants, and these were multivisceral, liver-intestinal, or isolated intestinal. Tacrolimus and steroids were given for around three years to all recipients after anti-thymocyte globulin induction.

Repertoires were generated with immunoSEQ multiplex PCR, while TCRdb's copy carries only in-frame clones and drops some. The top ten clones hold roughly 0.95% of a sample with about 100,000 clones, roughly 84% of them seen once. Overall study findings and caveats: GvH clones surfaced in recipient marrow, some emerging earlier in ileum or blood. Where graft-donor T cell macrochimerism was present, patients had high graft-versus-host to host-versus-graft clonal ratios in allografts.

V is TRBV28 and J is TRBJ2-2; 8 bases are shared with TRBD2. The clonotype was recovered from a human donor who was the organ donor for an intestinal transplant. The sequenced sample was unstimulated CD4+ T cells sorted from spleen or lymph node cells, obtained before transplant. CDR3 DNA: TGTGCCAGCAGTTTGCGGGGGGCGAGGACCGGGGAGCTGTTTTTT. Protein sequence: CASSLRGARTGELFF.